This is a list of T cell receptor beta chains from one sample in a study of blood T cells in healthy people across ages. TCRdb passed the 5' RACE reads through MiXCR, listing each CDR3 protein once. The sample has about 930,000 distinct CDR3 sequences, about 27% seen once; the top ten hold roughly 10%. These data were also filed under a second study, of T cells of mothers and their children.

Sequenced: blood. Every receptor here comes from a woman between 40 and 55 years old in good health. Both conserved end residues are part of each CDR3. Fields, in order: clone size, J gene, D gene, V gene, CDR3 length, CDR3 protein, CDR3 DNA. The D gene is left open where the match is weak. Rows give clone size only sometimes, using once, few, many, or a class for an expanded clone.

>many|TRBJ2-5|TRBD1|TRBV6-6|16
CASSWTGQGFKETQYF
TGTGCCAGCAGTTGGACGGGACAGGGATTCAAAGAGACCCAGTACTTC
>few|TRBJ2-7|NA|TRBV20-1|15
CSARGGTLGSYEQYF
TGCAGTGCTAGAGGAGGGACATTGGGAAGCTACGAGCAGTACTTC
>many|TRBJ2-3|TRBD2|TRBV28|17
CASISGGSGGAGDTQYF
TGTGCCAGCATTTCAGGGGGTAGCGGGGGGGCAGGAGATACGCAGTATTTT
>NA|TRBJ2-2|NA|TRBV6-4|14
CASSPGSNTGERFF
TGTGCCAGCAGTCCGGGGTCGAACACCGGGGAGCGGTTTTTT
>many|TRBJ1-2|NA|TRBV20-1|11
CSVGGGSSYTF
TGCAGTGTGGGGGGAGGGTCGAGCTACACCTTC
>once|TRBJ1-1|NA|TRBV29-1|11
CSAGSTTEAFF
TGCAGCGCCGGGTCCACCACTGAAGCTTTCTTT
>few|TRBJ2-1|TRBD1|TRBV29-1|14
CSVPGGRAYNEQFF
TGCAGCGTTCCAGGGGGACGAGCCTACAATGAGCAGTTCTTC
>many|TRBJ2-7|NA|TRBV28|13
CASSLGRDREQYF
TGTGCCAGCAGTTTGGGAAGGGATCGGGAGCAGTACTTC
>NA|TRBJ2-7|NA|TRBV7-2|14
CASSHGTLAYEQYF
TGTGCCAGCAGCCATGGGACCCTAGCCTACGAGCAGTACTTC
>many|TRBJ2-7|NA|TRBV12-3/TRBV12-4|12
CATTFDRRNQYF
TGTGCCACCACATTCGACCGGCGGAATCAGTACTTC
>NA|TRBJ1-1|NA|TRBV29-1|13
CSVPTAGSTEAFF
TGCAGCGTTCCGACGGCTGGGAGCACTGAAGCTTTCTTT
>many|TRBJ2-1|NA|TRBV7-9|11
CASSLFYEQFF
TGTGCCAGCAGCTTATTCTATGAGCAGTTCTTC
>few|TRBJ1-1|NA|TRBV4-2|18
CASSQDGVGQIMNTEAFF
TGTGCCAGCAGCCAAGATGGGGTTGGACAGATTATGAACACTGAAGCTTTCTTT
>NA|TRBJ1-1|NA|TRBV5-1|14
CASSLVGTHTEAFF
TGCGCCAGCAGCTTGGTCGGCACCCACACTGAAGCTTTCTTT
>few|TRBJ1-3|TRBD1|TRBV28|16
CASSLEGQGTGNTIYF
TGTGCCAGCAGTTTAGAGGGACAGGGAACTGGAAACACCATATATTTT
>few|TRBJ2-1|TRBD1|TRBV4-1|15
CASSHYRGLVNEQFF
TGCGCCAGCAGCCATTACAGGGGGTTGGTCAATGAGCAGTTCTTC
>few|TRBJ2-4|TRBD1|TRBV5-1|17
CASSYYAQTGGKNIQYF
TGCGCCAGCAGCTACTATGCGCAGACAGGGGGAAAAAACATTCAGTACTTC
>few|TRBJ1-2|NA|TRBV4-3|15
CASSQRQGNNYGYTF
TGCGCCAGCAGCCAACGGCAGGGGAATAACTATGGCTACACCTTC
>many|TRBJ2-5|NA|TRBV2|12
CASSEGGETQYF
TGTGCCAGCAGTGAAGGGGGAGAGACCCAGTACTTC
>few|TRBJ1-5|NA|TRBV10-3|13
CAIISRGNQPQHF
TGTGCCATCATCTCAAGGGGGAATCAGCCCCAGCATTTT
>few|TRBJ2-1|TRBD1|TRBV7-8|16
CASSPVDRGPDNEQFF
TGTGCCAGCAGCCCAGTCGACAGGGGGCCCGACAATGAGCAGTTCTTC
>few|TRBJ2-3|NA|TRBV2|12
CASSDMMDTQYF
TGTGCCAGCAGTGACATGATGGATACGCAGTATTTT
>NA|TRBJ1-6|NA|TRBV6-5|13
CASSSKGLLALHF
TGTGCCAGCAGTTCCAAAGGTCTCCTCGCCCTCCACTTT
>NA|TRBJ1-2|TRBD1|TRBV6-6|15
CASRSGQGGNYGYTF
TGTGCCAGCAGAAGTGGACAGGGTGGTAACTATGGCTACACCTTC
>few|TRBJ1-5|NA|TRBV29-1|14
CSVEEGAGNQPQHF
TGCAGCGTTGAAGAGGGGGCAGGCAATCAGCCCCAGCATTTT
>NA|TRBJ2-3|TRBD2|TRBV9|16
CVSSVVTGGSTDTQYF
TGTGTCAGCAGCGTAGTTACGGGGGGAAGCACAGATACGCAGTATTTT
>many|TRBJ2-5|TRBD1|TRBV5-1|16
CASSPRTGEAQETQYF
TGCGCCAGCAGCCCCCGGACAGGGGAGGCCCAAGAGACCCAGTACTTC
>many|TRBJ2-7|NA|TRBV7-3|13
CASSLNKGGEQYF
TGTGCCAGCAGCTTAAATAAGGGTGGCGAGCAGTACTTC
>few|TRBJ2-3|TRBD2|TRBV24-1|17
CATSDPRLARSTDTQYF
TGTGCCACCAGTGATCCAAGACTAGCCCGAAGCACAGATACGCAGTATTTT
>NA|TRBJ2-5|NA|TRBV28|14
CASSLGRRIETQYF
TGTGCCAGCAGCTTAGGACGGAGGATTGAGACCCAGTACTTC
>few|TRBJ2-1|TRBD2|TRBV2|15
CASSEEGLAVNEQFF
TGTGCCAGCAGTGAGGAGGGACTAGCAGTCAATGAGCAGTTCTTC
>NA|TRBJ2-5|NA|TRBV7-9|14
CASSLGTIRETQYF
TGTGCCAGCAGCTTAGGGACTATCCGCGAGACCCAGTACTTC
>many|TRBJ2-7|NA|TRBV4-1|16
CASSQAVQGFAYEQYF
TGCGCCAGCAGCCAAGCGGTTCAGGGGTTTGCCTACGAGCAGTACTTC
>NA|TRBJ1-6|NA|TRBV4-2|14
CASSQESGNSPLHF
TGTGCCAGCAGCCAAGAATCAGGAAATTCACCCCTCCACTTT
>NA|TRBJ1-4|NA|TRBV10-3|13
CASSGWTNEKLFF
TGTGCCAGCAGTGGGTGGACTAATGAAAAACTGTTTTTT
>NA|TRBJ2-6|NA|TRBV7-9|18
CASSPDVGASSGANVLTF
TGTGCCAGCAGCCCGGACGTGGGTGCGAGCTCTGGGGCCAACGTCCTGACTTTC
>NA|TRBJ1-1|NA|TRBV7-9|16
CASSLGGSLGDTEAFF
TGTGCCAGCAGCTTAGGGGGCAGTCTTGGGGACACTGAAGCTTTCTTT
>many|TRBJ2-7|TRBD2|TRBV14|14
CASSERTSGYEQYF
TGTGCCAGCAGCGAAAGGACTAGCGGGTACGAGCAGTACTTC
>NA|TRBJ2-4|NA|TRBV28|14
CASSYTPGYEEQYF
TGTGCCAGCAGTTACACACCGGGGTATGAAGAGCAGTACTTC
>many|TRBJ1-6|NA|TRBV12-3/TRBV12-4|14
CASSSGRINSPLHF
TGTGCCAGCAGTTCTGGGCGGATTAATTCACCCCTCCACTTT
>many|TRBJ1-2|TRBD1|TRBV9|14
CASSVEEGANGYTF
TGTGCCAGCAGCGTAGAGGAGGGGGCAAATGGCTACACCTTC
>NA|TRBJ1-1|TRBD1|TRBV29-1|13
CSVTGTGGTEAFF
TGCAGCGTCACAGGGACAGGGGGCACTGAAGCTTTCTTT
>NA|TRBJ2-7|NA|TRBV12-3/TRBV12-4|12
CASSFQCYEQYF
TGTGCCAGCAGTTTCCAATGCTACGAGCAGTACTTC
>many|TRBJ2-3|NA|TRBV20-1|14
CSARRSGETDTQYF
TGCAGTGCTAGAAGGTCCGGGGAAACAGATACGCAGTATTTT
>NA|TRBJ1-1|NA|TRBV29-1|15
CSVEGILIGYTEAFF
TGCAGCGTTGAAGGCATCCTCATAGGGTACACTGAAGCTTTCTTT
>NA|TRBJ1-1|NA|TRBV27|14
CASSSPGRNTGAFF
TGTGCCAGCAGTTCACCGGGTAGAAACACTGGAGCTTTCTTT
>few|TRBJ2-3|TRBD2|TRBV20-1|15
CSATRLAGPTDTQYF
TGCAGTGCTACCCGACTAGCGGGCCCCACAGATACGCAGTATTTT
>NA|TRBJ1-5|TRBD1|TRBV19|15
CASTLGQVHNQPQHF
TGTGCCAGTACCTTGGGACAGGTACACAATCAGCCCCAGCATTTT
>NA|TRBJ1-2|TRBD1|TRBV2|15
CASSEAEGRDRRYTF
TGTGCCAGCAGTGAAGCGGAGGGCAGGGACAGGCGCTACACCTTC
>NA|TRBJ1-5|TRBD1|TRBV27|15
CASSLSAGGHQPQHF
TGTGCCAGCAGTTTATCGGCAGGGGGACATCAGCCCCAGCATTTT
>many|TRBJ2-3|NA|TRBV29-1|14
CSVEDPGSAETQYF
TGCAGCGTTGAAGATCCCGGGTCTGCAGAAACGCAGTATTTT
>NA|TRBJ1-2|TRBD1|TRBV5-6|16
CASSPPPGQGALGYTF
TGTGCCAGCAGCCCACCGCCGGGACAGGGGGCGCTTGGCTACACCTTC